This T cell receptor beta chain emerged from a study of blood T cell repertoires in COVID-19. Looking at the study overall: Specimens from acute and convalescent COVID-19 originated in the United States, Italy and Spain. PBMCs, B-cell-depleted T cells, or T cells were the source of the cDNA or gDNA that made up the material.

Source study methods: It was from reference gene primer amplification that nucleated cell counts were estimated. Here immunoSEQ multiplex PCR was the method, and the copy in TCRdb shows in-frame clones only, minus some. That table supplies the V and J calls and clone size; D and trimming were determined from the DNA. The data contain some 39,000 clones, 90% of them singletons. CDR1 and CDR2 from the germline V gene are LGHNA and YSLEER. This CDR3 region has 17 residues. Losses at the gene ends were 4 bases for V and 8 bases for J; bases not matched to a gene: 16. This receptor was obtained from a human donor in a cohort sampled during active COVID-19. The chain links TRBV4-3 to TRBJ2-3, with 9 bases identical to TRBD1. The sample comprised peripheral blood. The CDR3 DNA follows: TGCGCCAGCAGCCTAATGGGGACAGGGACACCGTCGGTTACGCAGTATTTT. Translating gives CASSLMGTGTPSVTQYF.